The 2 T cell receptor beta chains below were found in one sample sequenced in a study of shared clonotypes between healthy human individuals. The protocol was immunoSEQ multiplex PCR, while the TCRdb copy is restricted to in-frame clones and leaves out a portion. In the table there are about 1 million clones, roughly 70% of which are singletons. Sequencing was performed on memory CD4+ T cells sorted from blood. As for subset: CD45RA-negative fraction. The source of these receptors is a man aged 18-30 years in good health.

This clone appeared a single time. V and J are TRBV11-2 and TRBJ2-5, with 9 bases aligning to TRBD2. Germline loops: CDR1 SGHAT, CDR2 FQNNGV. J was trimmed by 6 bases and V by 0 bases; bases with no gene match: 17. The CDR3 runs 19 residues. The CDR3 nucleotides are TGTGCCAGCAGCTTAGATGTTAGCGGGGGACGTCCACTTCGACAGACCCAGTACTTC. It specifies CASSLDVSGGRPLRQTQYF.

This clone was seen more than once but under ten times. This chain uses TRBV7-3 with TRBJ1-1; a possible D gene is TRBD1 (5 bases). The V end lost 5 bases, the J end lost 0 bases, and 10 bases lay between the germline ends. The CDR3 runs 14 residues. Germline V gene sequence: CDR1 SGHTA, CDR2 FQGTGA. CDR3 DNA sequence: TGTGCCAGCAGCCCAGGAGGGGTGAACACTGAAGCTTTCTTT. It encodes CASSPGGVNTEAFF.